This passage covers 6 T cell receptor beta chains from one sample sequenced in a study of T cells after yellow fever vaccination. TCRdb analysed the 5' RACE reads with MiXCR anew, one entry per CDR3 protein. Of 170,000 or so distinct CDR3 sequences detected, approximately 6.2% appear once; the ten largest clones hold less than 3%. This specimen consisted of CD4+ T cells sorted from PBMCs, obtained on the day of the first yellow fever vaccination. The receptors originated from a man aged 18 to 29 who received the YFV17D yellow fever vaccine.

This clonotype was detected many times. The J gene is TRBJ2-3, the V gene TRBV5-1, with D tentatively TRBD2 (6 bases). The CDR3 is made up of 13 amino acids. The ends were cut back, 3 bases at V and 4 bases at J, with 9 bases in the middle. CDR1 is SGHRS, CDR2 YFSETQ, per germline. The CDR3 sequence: CASSYGGPDTQYF. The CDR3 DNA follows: TGCGCCAGCAGCTACGGGGGACCAGATACGCAGTATTTT.

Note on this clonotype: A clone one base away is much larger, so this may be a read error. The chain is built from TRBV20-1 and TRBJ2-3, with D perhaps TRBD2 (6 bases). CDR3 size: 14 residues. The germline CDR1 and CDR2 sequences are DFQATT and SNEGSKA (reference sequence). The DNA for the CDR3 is TGCAGCGGACTCAAGAAGGAGGGTACAGATACGCAGTATTTT. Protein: CSGLKKEGTDTQYF.

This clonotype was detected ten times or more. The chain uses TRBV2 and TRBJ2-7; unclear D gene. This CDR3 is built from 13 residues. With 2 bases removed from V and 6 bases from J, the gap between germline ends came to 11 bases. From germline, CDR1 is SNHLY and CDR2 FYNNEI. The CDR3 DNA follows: TGTGCCAGCAGTGAATGGGGATGGGTCGAGCAGTACTTC. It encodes CASSEWGWVEQYF.

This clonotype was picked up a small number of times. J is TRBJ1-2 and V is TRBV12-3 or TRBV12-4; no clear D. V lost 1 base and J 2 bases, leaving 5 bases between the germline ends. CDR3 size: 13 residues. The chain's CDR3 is CASSLELNYGYTF. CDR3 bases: TGTGCCAGCAGTTTAGAACTGAACTATGGCTACACCTTC.

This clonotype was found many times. The chain's CDR3 is CASSLVGQEATQYF. The CDR3 nucleotides are TGTGCCAGCAGCTTGGTCGGACAGGAAGCGACCCAGTACTTC. The J gene is TRBJ2-5, the V gene TRBV5-6, with 7 positions matching TRBD1. CDR3 length: 14 residues. Per the germline V gene, CDR1 is SGHDT and CDR2 is YYEEEE. The J segment lost 7 bases and the V segment lost 0 bases, leaving 6 bases of the junction unmatched.

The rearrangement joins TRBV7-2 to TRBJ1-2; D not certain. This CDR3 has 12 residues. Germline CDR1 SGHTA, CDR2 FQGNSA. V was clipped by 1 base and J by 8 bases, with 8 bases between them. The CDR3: CASSLEQLGYTF. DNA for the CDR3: TGTGCCAGCAGCTTAGAACAACTGGGCTACACCTTC.